One and the same sample provided the 17 T cell receptor beta chains below, sequenced in a study of blood T cell repertoires in COVID-19. Generated by immunoSEQ multiplex PCR, the TCRdb table keeps only in-frame clones and is missing some. The sample yields about 180,000 clones, approximately 88% seen once. Sequencing input: peripheral blood. The receptors derive from a woman aged 35 to 49 with COVID-19, enrolled during active disease.

The chain joins TRBV24-1 to TRBJ2-3, with D tentatively TRBD2 (5 bases). Per the germline V gene, CDR1 is KGHDR and CDR2 is SFDVKD. The ends were cut back, 5 bases at V and 0 bases at J, with 11 bases in the middle. This CDR3 contains 15 residues. DNA for the CDR3: TGTGCCACCAGTGTAGCCGGGGTGAGCACAGATACGCAGTATTTT. This sequence encodes CATSVAGVSTDTQYF.

The gene calls are TRBV14 and TRBJ1-1; TRBD1 aligns across 8 bases. Trimming removed 4 bases from V and 4 bases from J; junction bases left unmatched: 8. This CDR3 region has 15 residues. Looked up from germline, CDR1 is SGHDN and CDR2 is FVKESK. The CDR3 sequence: CASSRLTGESTEAFF. The CDR3 coding sequence is TGTGCCAGCAGCCGCCTGACAGGGGAGAGCACTGAAGCTTTCTTT.

This clone was seen only once. V and J are TRBV11-2 and TRBJ1-5, with TRBD1 as a possible D gene (5 bases). Germline CDR1 and CDR2: SGHAT and FQNNGV. The CDR3 loop spans 14 amino acids. The V and J ends lost 5 bases and 7 bases respectively, with 15 bases between them. The CDR3 sequence is CASSPIRGRQPQHF. CDR3 nucleotides: TGTGCCAGCAGCCCCATAAGGGGCAGGCAGCCCCAGCATTTT. Complete variable domain (other parts from reference TRBV11-2 and TRBJ1-5): EAGVAQSPRYKIIEKRQSVAFWCNPISGHATLYWYQQILGQGPKLLIQFQNNGVVDDSQLPKDRFSAERLKGVDSTLKIQPAKLEDSAVYLCASSPIRGRQPQHFGDGTRLSIL.

The rearrangement joins TRBV7-9 to TRBJ2-7; 7 nucleotides agree with TRBD2. The CDR3 is 15 amino acids. J gave up 2 bases and V 5 bases, and 9 bases lay outside the gene matches. The germline V gene has CDR1 SEHNR and CDR2 FQNEAQ (reference sequence). CDR3 loop: CASSGITGTTYEQYF. CDR3 bases: TGTGCCAGCAGCGGGATTACCGGGACTACCTACGAGCAGTACTTC. The whole variable domain, remainder taken from reference TRBV7-9 and TRBJ2-7, is DTGVSQNPRHKITKRGQNVTFRCDPISEHNRLYWYRQTLGQGPEFLTYFQNEAQLEKSRLLSDRFSAERPKGSFSTLEIQRTEQGDSAMYLCASSGITGTTYEQYFGPGTRLTVT.

The rearrangement joins TRBV3-1 (or the pseudogene TRBV3-2) to TRBJ2-2; D possibly corresponds to TRBD1 (6 bases). The V end lost 0 bases, the J end lost 6 bases, and 14 bases lay between the germline ends. Germline V gene data show CDR1 as LGHDT and CDR2 as YNNKEL (reference sequence). CDR3 length equals 16 residues. CDR3 amino acids: CASSQESWGRAGELFF. The CDR3 DNA is TGTGCCAGCAGCCAAGAGTCTTGGGGGCGCGCCGGGGAGCTGTTTTTT.

The rearrangement joins TRBV18 to TRBJ2-4, with a tentative D call TRBD2 (5 bases). The CDR3 runs 19 residues. Trimming pared 3 bases from V and 1 base from J, leaving 22 bases between. Germline CDR1 KGHSH, CDR2 LQKENI. Written as DNA, the CDR3 is TGTGCCAGCTCACCGTTCCACCCGGGGTCCGATAGGGCCAAAAACATTCAGTACTTC. Its protein product is CASSPFHPGSDRAKNIQYF.

V is TRBV7-9 and J is TRBJ2-3; TRBD2 aligns across 9 bases. The CDR3 is 15 amino acids. The junction had 4 bases not matched to a gene; V was cut back by 4 bases and J by 2 bases. CDR1 and CDR2 from the germline V gene are SEHNR and FQNEAQ (reference sequence). CDR3 coding DNA: TGTGCCAGCAGCTCTCCTAGCGGGGTCACAGATACGCAGTATTTT. This translates into CASSSPSGVTDTQYF.

The chain joins TRBV9 to TRBJ1-1; possibly TRBD1 for D (6 bases). Germline CDR1 reads SGDLS; CDR2 reads YYNGEE. V lost 6 bases and J 6 bases, leaving 18 bases between the germline ends. The CDR3 length is 14 residues. CDR3 in amino acids: CASTRQVAGAEAFF. The DNA of the CDR3 is TGTGCCAGCACCCGACAGGTCGCAGGCGCTGAAGCTTTCTTT.

The rearrangement uses TRBV15 and TRBJ2-4, with D possibly TRBD2 on 6 matching bases. The germline gives CDR1 LNHNV, CDR2 YYDKDF (reference sequence). The V gene lost 1 base and the J gene lost 0 bases, with 10 bases spanning the gap. The CDR3 loop spans 16 amino acids. The CDR3 sequence is CATSRAGTGAKNIQYF. The DNA of the CDR3 is TGTGCCACCAGCAGAGCCGGGACTGGAGCCAAAAACATTCAGTACTTC.

The chain links TRBV28 to TRBJ1-1; D is uncertain. CDR1 and CDR2 from the germline V gene are MDHEN and SYDVKM. The germline V and J ends were trimmed by 7 bases and 8 bases, with 11 bases remaining between them. The CDR3 extends over 11 amino acids. CDR3 nucleotides: TGTGCCAGCAAAGTCACAGAGGAAGCTTTCTTT. Residues: CASKVTEEAFF.

The chain has TRBV6-5 and TRBJ1-2, with D possibly TRBD1 on 6 matching bases. The CDR3 runs 15 residues. Germline assignment: CDR1 MNHEY and CDR2 SVGAGI. Trimming removed 0 bases at V and 4 bases at J, with 12 bases between. DNA of the CDR3: TGTGCCAGCAGTTACTCCGGGGGGCGCAGCTATGGCTACACCTTC. Residues: CASSYSGGRSYGYTF.

This clone was detected only once. This chain uses TRBV5-1 with TRBJ2-7, with 10 bases fitting TRBD2. The CDR3 is 16 residues long. The germline gives CDR1 SGHRS, CDR2 YFSETQ. The V gene end was trimmed by 4 bases and the J gene end by 1 base; junction bases not matched to a gene: 8. DNA for the CDR3: TGCGCCAGCAGCCCCGGGACTAGCGTCAAATCCTACGAGCAGTACTTC. Encoded protein: CASSPGTSVKSYEQYF.

This clone was observed a handful of times. V is TRBV3-1 (or the pseudogene TRBV3-2) and J is TRBJ1-4; 9 bases fit TRBD1. Germline V lookup: CDR1 LGHDT, CDR2 YNNKEL (reference sequence). The CDR3 is 14 amino acids. V lost 6 bases and J lost 8; bases outside the gene matches: 7. CDR3 region: CASSLQGAREKLFF. The CDR3 coding sequence is TGTGCCAGCAGTTTACAGGGGGCGCGAGAAAAACTGTTTTTT.

This clone was recorded only once. The chain uses TRBV29-1 and TRBJ1-2; no reliable D call. CDR1 and CDR2 (germline): SQVTM, ANQGSEA. The CDR3 is 14 residues long. V dropped 5 bases and J dropped 2 bases, with 15 bases sitting between them. The CDR3: CSVSPLSGNYGYTF. The DNA of the CDR3 is TGCAGCGTTTCTCCCCTGTCGGGGAACTATGGCTACACCTTC. The full variable domain, in which reference TRBV29-1 and TRBJ1-2 provide the parts outside the CDR3, is SAVISQKPSRDICQRGTSLTIQCQVDSQVTMMFWYRQQPGQSLTLIATANQGSEATYESGFVIDKFPISRPNLTFSTLTVSNMSPEDSSIYLCSVSPLSGNYGYTFGSGTRLTVV.

The gene calls are TRBV15 and TRBJ2-7; D remains ambiguous. The CDR3 runs to 13 residues. V was pared by 1 base and J by 4 bases, with 8 bases between. CDR1 is LNHNV and CDR2 is YYDKDF in the germline V gene (reference sequence). The CDR3 DNA sequence: TGTGCCACCAGCAGAGGGGCGATGTACGAGCAGTACTTC. This translates into CATSRGAMYEQYF.

The chain combines TRBV4-2 with TRBJ2-3, with 8 bases fitting TRBD2. The V segment lost 3 bases and the J segment 2 bases; nucleotides outside the gene matches: 13. The CDR3 has 18 amino acids. CDR1 is LGHNA, CDR2 YNFKEQ, per germline. CDR3 in amino acids: CASSHSRGVTSVTDTQYF. DNA of the CDR3: TGTGCCAGCAGCCATTCCCGAGGGGTGACTAGCGTCACAGATACGCAGTATTTT.

The V call is TRBV19, the J call TRBJ2-3; 11 positions match TRBD2. CDR3 length equals 15 residues. Germline V lookup: CDR1 LNHDA, CDR2 SQIVND (reference sequence). The junction had 3 bases not matched to a gene; V was cut back by 2 bases and J by 5 bases. The chain's CDR3 is CASSISSGGLDTQYF. DNA for the CDR3: TGTGCCAGTAGTATATCTAGCGGGGGGTTAGATACGCAGTATTTT.